The entry below describes one T cell receptor (beta chain). Its target is unknown. The source of the sample is a study of T cell responses to AZD1222 COVID-19 vaccine. Study results and caveats: Repertoire sampling was restricted to post-peak T cell response timepoints.

V was cut by 0 bases and J by 7 bases, with 16 bases left in between. The CDR3 runs to 15 residues. CDR1 is LGHDT, CDR2 YNNKEL, per germline (reference sequence). Second-dose intervals of approximately 4 or approximately 12 weeks were pooled. TCRdb's copy holds only in-frame clones and misses some; the assay was immunoSEQ multiplex PCR. The repertoire holds about 89,000 clones, with 70% to 90% as singletons. Here the sequenced sample was peripheral blood, taken 28 days after the second AZD1222 dose. The clonotype was recovered from an adult who received the AZD1222 COVID-19 vaccine. J is TRBJ2-7 and V is TRBV3-1 (or the pseudogene TRBV3-2); TRBD2 is a possible D gene (6 bases). The CDR3: CASSQDPWRVVEQYF. CDR3 in DNA: TGTGCCAGCAGCCAAGATCCGTGGAGGGTTGTTGAGCAGTACTTC.